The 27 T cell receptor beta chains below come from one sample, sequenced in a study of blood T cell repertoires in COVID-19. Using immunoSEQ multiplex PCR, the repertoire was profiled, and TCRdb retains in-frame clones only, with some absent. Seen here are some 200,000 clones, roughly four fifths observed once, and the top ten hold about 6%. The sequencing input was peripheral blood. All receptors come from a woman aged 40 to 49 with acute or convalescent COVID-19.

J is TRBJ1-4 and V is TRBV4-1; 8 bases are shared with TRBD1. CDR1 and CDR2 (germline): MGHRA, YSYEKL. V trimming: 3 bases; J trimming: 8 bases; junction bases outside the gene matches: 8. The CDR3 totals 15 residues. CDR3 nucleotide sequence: TGCGCCAGCAGCCAGACAGGGGAGAGAGAGGAAAAACTGTTTTTT. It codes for CASSQTGEREEKLFF.

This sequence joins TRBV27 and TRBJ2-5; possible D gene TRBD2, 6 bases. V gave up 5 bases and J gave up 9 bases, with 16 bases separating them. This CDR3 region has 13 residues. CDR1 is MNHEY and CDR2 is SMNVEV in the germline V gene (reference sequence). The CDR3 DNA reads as TGTGCCAGCAGTGTGTCCCTGACGGGAGCCCAGTACTTC. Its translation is CASSVSLTGAQYF.

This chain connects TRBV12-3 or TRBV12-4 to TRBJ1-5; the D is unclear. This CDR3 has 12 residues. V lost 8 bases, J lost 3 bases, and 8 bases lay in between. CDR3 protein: CASRRNNQPQHF. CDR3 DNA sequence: TGTGCCAGCCGCAGGAACAATCAGCCCCAGCATTTT.

In DNA form, the CDR3 reads TGTGCCAGCAGTTACGGGGGACAGGTCGAGCAGCCCCAGCATTTT. Its translation is CASSYGGQVEQPQHF. This chain links TRBV6-6 with TRBJ1-5; 8 bases agree with TRBD1. V lost 2 bases, J lost 7 bases, and 7 bases stayed unmatched. Per germline, CDR1 MNHNY and CDR2 SVGAGI (reference sequence). This CDR3 has 15 residues.

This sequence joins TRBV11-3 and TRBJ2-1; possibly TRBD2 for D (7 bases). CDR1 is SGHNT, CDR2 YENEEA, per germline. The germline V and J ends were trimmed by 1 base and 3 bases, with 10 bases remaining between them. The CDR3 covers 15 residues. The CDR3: CASSLGGGLYNEQFF. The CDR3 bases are TGTGCCAGCAGCTTAGGGGGGGGCCTCTACAATGAGCAGTTCTTC.

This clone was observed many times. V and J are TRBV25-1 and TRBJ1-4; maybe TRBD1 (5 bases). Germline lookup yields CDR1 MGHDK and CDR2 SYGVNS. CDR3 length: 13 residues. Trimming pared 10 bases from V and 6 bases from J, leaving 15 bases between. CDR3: CATSGLGDEKLFF. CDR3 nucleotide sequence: TGTGCCACCAGCGGGTTAGGGGATGAAAAACTGTTTTTT.

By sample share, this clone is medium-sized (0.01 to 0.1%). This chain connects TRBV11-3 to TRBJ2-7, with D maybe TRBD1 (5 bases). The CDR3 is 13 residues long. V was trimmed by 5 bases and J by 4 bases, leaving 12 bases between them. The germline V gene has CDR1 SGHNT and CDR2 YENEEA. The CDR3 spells CASSQTDSYEQYF. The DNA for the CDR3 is TGTGCCAGCAGCCAAACAGACAGTTACGAGCAGTACTTC.

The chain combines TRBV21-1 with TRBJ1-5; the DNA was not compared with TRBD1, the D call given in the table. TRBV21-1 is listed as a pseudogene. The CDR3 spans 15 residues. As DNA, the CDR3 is TGTGCCAGCAGCAAACGGTCCCAGGGCCGCGAGCCCCAGCATTTT. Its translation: CASSKRSQGREPQHF.

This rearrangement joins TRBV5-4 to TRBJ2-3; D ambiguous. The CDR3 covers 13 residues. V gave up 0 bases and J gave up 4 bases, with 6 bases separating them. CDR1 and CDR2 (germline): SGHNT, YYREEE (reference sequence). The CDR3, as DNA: TGTGCCAGCAGCTTGGAAGAGGCAGATACGCAGTATTTT. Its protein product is CASSLEEADTQYF.

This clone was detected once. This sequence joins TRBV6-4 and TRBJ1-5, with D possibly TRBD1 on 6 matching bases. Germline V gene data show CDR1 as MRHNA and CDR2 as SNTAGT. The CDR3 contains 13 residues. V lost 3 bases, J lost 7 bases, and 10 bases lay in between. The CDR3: CASSEGANQPQHF. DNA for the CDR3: TGTGCCAGCAGTGAGGGGGCGAACCAGCCCCAGCATTTT.

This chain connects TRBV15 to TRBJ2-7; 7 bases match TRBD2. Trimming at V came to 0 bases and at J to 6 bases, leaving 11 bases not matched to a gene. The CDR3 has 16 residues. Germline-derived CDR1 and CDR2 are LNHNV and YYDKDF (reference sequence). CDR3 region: CATSREVVAGRREQYF. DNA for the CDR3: TGTGCCACCAGCAGAGAAGTCGTAGCGGGTCGTCGCGAGCAGTACTTC. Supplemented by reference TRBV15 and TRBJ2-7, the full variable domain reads DAMVIQNPRYQVTQFGKPVTLSCSQTLNHNVMYWYQQKSSQAPKLLFHYYDKDFNNEADTPDNFQSRRPNTSFCFLDIRSPGLGDTAMYLCATSREVVAGRREQYFGPGTRLTVT.

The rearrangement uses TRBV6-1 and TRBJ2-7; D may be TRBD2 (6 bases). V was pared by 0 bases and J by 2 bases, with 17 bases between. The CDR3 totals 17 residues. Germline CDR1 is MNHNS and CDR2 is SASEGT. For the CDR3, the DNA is TGTGCCAGCAGTGAAGCCGCGAGACTAGTCACCACCTACGAGCAGTACTTC. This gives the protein CASSEAARLVTTYEQYF.

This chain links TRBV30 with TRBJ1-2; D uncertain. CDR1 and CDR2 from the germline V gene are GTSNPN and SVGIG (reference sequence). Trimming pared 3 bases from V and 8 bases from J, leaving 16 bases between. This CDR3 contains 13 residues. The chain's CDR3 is CAWSPPVSFGYTF. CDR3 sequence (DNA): TGTGCCTGGAGCCCCCCTGTGAGTTTCGGCTACACCTTC.

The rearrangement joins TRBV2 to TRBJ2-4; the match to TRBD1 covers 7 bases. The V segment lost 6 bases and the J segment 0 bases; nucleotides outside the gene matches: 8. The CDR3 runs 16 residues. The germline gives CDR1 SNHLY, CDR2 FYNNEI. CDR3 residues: CASRDRQGLAKNIQYF. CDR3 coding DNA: TGTGCCAGCAGGGATCGACAGGGCCTAGCCAAAAACATTCAGTACTTC. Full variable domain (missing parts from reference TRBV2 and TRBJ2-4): EPEVTQTPSHQVTQMGQEVILRCVPISNHLYFYWYRQILGQKVEFLVSFYNNEISEKSEIFDDQFSVERPDGSNFTLKIRSTKLEDSAMYFCASRDRQGLAKNIQYFGAGTRLSVL.

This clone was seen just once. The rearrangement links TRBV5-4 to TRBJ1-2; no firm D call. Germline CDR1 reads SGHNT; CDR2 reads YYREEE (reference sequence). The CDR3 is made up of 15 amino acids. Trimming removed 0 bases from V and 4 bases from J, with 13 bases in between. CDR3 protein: CASSLDPGSRYGYTF. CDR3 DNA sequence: TGTGCCAGCAGCTTGGACCCGGGGTCGCGCTATGGCTACACCTTC.

The CDR3 sequence: CASSDVFVLTYEQYF. CDR3 nucleotide sequence: TGTGCCAGCAGTGACGTTTTCGTCTTAACCTACGAGCAGTACTTC. This rearrangement joins TRBV6-1 to TRBJ2-7, with unresolved D. The V and J ends lost 3 bases and 2 bases respectively, with 14 bases between them. Germline V gene data show CDR1 as MNHNS and CDR2 as SASEGT. The CDR3 totals 15 residues.

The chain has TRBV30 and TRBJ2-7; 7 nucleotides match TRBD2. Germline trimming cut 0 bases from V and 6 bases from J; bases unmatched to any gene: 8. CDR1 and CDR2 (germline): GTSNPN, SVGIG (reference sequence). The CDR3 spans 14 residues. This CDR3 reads CAWSVPSGSGEQYF. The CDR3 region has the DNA TGTGCCTGGAGTGTTCCTAGCGGCAGTGGCGAGCAGTACTTC.

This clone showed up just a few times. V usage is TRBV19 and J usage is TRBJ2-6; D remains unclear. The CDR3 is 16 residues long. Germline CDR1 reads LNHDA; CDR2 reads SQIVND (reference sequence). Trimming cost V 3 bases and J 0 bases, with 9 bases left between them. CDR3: CASSILLSSGANVLTF. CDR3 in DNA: TGTGCCAGTAGTATCCTTTTGAGCTCTGGGGCCAACGTCCTGACTTTC.

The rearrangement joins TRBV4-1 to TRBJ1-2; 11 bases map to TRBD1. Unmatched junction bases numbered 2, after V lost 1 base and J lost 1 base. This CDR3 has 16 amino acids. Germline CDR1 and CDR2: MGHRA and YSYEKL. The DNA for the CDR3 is TGCGCCAGCAGCCAAGTGGGGACAGGGGGTAACTATGGCTACACCTTC. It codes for CASSQVGTGGNYGYTF.

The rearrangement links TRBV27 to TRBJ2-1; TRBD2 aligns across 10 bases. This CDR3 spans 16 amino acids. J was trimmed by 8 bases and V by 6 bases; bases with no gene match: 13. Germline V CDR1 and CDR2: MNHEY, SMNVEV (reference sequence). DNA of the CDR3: TGTGCCAGCAGAAGGGGGGGACTAGCGCAGGGAGATGAGCAGTTCTTC. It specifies CASRRGGLAQGDEQFF.

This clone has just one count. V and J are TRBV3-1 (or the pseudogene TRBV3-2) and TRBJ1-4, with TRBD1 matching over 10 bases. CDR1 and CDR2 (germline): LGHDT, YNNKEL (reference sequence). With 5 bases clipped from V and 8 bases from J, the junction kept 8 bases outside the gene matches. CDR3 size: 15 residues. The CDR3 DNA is TGTGCCAGCAGCTCAACCGGGACAGGGGACGAAAAACTGTTTTTT. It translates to CASSSTGTGDEKLFF.

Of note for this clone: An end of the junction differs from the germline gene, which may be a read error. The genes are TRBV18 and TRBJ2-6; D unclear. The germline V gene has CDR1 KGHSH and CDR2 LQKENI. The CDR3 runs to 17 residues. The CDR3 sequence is CASSPYFEVSRANVLTF. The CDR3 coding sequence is TGTGCCAGCTCACCCTACTTTGAGGTCTCTAGGGCCAACGTCCTGACTTTC.

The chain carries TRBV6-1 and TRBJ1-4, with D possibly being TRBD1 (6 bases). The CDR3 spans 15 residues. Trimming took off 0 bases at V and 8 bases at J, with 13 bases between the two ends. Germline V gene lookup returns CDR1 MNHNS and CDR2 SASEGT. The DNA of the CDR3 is TGTGCCAGCAGTGAAGCGACAGAGGGGGACGAAAAACTGTTTTTT. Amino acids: CASSEATEGDEKLFF.

The CDR3 DNA sequence: TGTGCCTGGACCAAGGGGATCGGGGGAGGCTATGGCTACACCTTC. Translated: CAWTKGIGGGYGYTF. The V and J genes are TRBV30 and TRBJ1-2; D perhaps matches TRBD1 (5 bases). Trimming left V 4 bases short and J 4 bases short, with 19 bases between. Germline CDR1 reads GTSNPN; CDR2 reads SVGIG (reference sequence). The CDR3 loop spans 15 amino acids.

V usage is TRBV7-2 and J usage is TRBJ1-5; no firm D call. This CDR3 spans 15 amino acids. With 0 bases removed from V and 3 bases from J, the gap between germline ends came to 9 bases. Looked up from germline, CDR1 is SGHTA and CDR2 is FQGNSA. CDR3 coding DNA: TGTGCCAGCAGCTTAGCTGGCAGAAACAATCAGCCCCAGCATTTT. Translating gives CASSLAGRNNQPQHF.

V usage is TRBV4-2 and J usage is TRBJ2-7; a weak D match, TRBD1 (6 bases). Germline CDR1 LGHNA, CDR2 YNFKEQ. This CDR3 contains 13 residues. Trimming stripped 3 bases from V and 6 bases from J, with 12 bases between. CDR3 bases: TGTGCCAGCAGCCACCCCCAGGGGTCCGAGCAGTACTTC. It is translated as CASSHPQGSEQYF.

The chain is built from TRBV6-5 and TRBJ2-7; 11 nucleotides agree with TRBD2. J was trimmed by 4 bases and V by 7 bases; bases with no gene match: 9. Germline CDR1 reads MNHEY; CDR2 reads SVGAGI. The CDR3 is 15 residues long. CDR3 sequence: CASILTTSGNYEQYF. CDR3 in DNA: TGTGCCAGCATCCTAACGACTAGCGGGAATTACGAGCAGTACTTC.